This T cell receptor beta chain was sequenced in a study of blood T cell repertoires in COVID-19. Profiling relied on immunoSEQ multiplex PCR, and the TCRdb table lists in-frame clones only, not all of them. The sample has about 260,000 clones, roughly 88% seen once. Losses at the gene ends were 5 bases for V and 8 bases for J; bases not matched to a gene: 15. CDR3 length: 16 amino acids. Per the germline V gene, CDR1 is SGHVS and CDR2 is FNYEAQ. The sample was peripheral blood. The TCR comes from a human donor in a cohort sampled during active COVID-19. This chain links TRBV7-6 with TRBJ1-2; 9 bases align to TRBD1. The CDR3 sequence: CASSPRQGGTPKGYTF. As DNA, the CDR3 is TGTGCCAGCAGCCCAAGACAGGGGGGGACCCCTAAGGGCTACACCTTC.